One sample yielded the 18 T cell receptor beta chains listed below, sequenced in a study of blood T cells in healthy people across ages. Through a sample-barcoded 5' primer and a J-beta primer mix, a second PCR was run for about 6 to 11 cycles. TCRdb reanalysed the 5' RACE reads using MiXCR and keeps one entry per CDR3 protein. There are hundreds of thousands of distinct CDR3 sequences in the sample; under 30% occur only once, and 3% lies in the top ten. This sample also appeared in a second study, on T cells of mothers and their children.

The sample consisted of blood. The receptor set was obtained from a boy younger than 18 in good health.

This sequence joins TRBV6-6 and TRBJ1-1; D possibly corresponds to TRBD1 (6 bases). The CDR3 has 18 amino acids. V shed 2 bases and J shed 0 bases, with 19 bases lying between them. Germline V gene lookup returns CDR1 MNHNY and CDR2 SVGAGI (reference sequence). CDR3 in DNA: TGTGCCAGCAGTTACGTTTTCGGGGGGCCTGGCGTGAACACTGAAGCTTTCTTT. It encodes CASSYVFGGPGVNTEAFF.

This sequence joins TRBV24-1 and TRBJ2-5, with D maybe TRBD2 (6 bases). V lost 5 bases to trimming and J lost 5 bases, with 11 bases between them. This CDR3 spans 13 amino acids. In germline, CDR1 is KGHDR, CDR2 SFDVKD. CDR3 coding DNA: TGTGCCACCAGTGGGAGGGACGGGGAGACCCAGTACTTC. Its translation is CATSGRDGETQYF.

In its sample, this clonotype was seen a few times. The V gene is TRBV15, the J gene TRBJ2-7, with 7 bases lining up with TRBD2. The length of the CDR3 is 13 residues. The ends lost 5 bases at V and 7 bases at J; junction bases unmatched: 8. Germline lookup yields CDR1 LNHNV and CDR2 YYDKDF (reference sequence). The CDR3 DNA reads as TGTGCCACCAGCGGCGGGACTATACGTGAGCAGTACTTC. Amino acid sequence: CATSGGTIREQYF.

In this sample, this clonotype turned up a few times. The chain uses TRBV5-1 and TRBJ1-2; a possible D gene is TRBD1 (5 bases). This CDR3 contains 13 residues. The V and J ends lost 3 bases and 8 bases respectively, with 14 bases between them. Germline V gene sequence: CDR1 SGHRS, CDR2 YFSETQ. The CDR3 is CASSWDFPSGYTF. The DNA of the CDR3 is TGCGCCAGCAGCTGGGACTTCCCGTCGGGCTACACCTTC.

This clonotype was detected only a few times. A much larger clone differs by one base, so this may be a read error. The chain recombines TRBV12-3 or TRBV12-4 with TRBJ1-2; 12 nucleotides agree with TRBD1. This CDR3 is 15 amino acids long. This chain's CDR3 is CASSQGQGADYGHTF. The CDR3 region has the DNA TGTGCCAGCAGTCAGGGACAGGGGGCAGACTATGGCCACACCTTC.

This clonotype was picked up a small number of times. The junction shows a germline mismatch at one end, possibly a read error. The V and J genes are TRBV10-2 and TRBJ2-5; 7 nucleotides agree with TRBD2. Gene TRBJ2-1 matches the end of the DNA better, so the J call may be wrong. Germline values: CDR1 WSHSY, CDR2 SAAADI. The CDR3 is made up of 15 amino acids. DNA of the CDR3: TGCGCCTGCAGTGAGGACCGGGAGGCCTACAATGAGCAGTTCTTC. Amino acids: CACSEDREAYNEQFF.

V and J are TRBV5-6 and TRBJ2-1; D could derive from TRBD1 or TRBD2 (6 bases each). The better agreement between TRBJ2-5 and the DNA end casts doubt on the J call. Germline lookup yields CDR1 SGHDT and CDR2 YYEEEE. This CDR3 spans 15 amino acids. CDR3 sequence: CASSLRGEYVETQYF. The CDR3 DNA follows: TGTGCCAGCAGCTTGAGGGGGGAATATGTGGAGACCCAGTACTTC.

V gene TRBV10-3 combines with J gene TRBJ2-1; 7 nucleotides match TRBD2. The J segment lost 3 bases and the V segment lost 7 bases, leaving 6 bases of the junction unmatched. The CDR3 covers 14 residues. The germline V gene encodes CDR1 ENHRY and CDR2 SYGVKD. The CDR3 bases are TGTGCCATCATGGGGGGGGGACTCTACAATGAGCAGTTCTTC. Amino acid sequence: CAIMGGGLYNEQFF.

The V and J genes are TRBV28 and TRBJ2-1, with 14 nucleotides matching TRBD2. The CDR3 spans 14 residues. Trimming removed 9 bases from V and 9 bases from J; junction bases left unmatched: 7. CDR1 and CDR2 from the germline V gene are MDHEN and SYDVKM. The CDR3 loop reads CARETSGGALEQFF. CDR3 coding DNA: TGTGCCAGGGAGACTAGCGGGGGGGCCCTTGAGCAGTTCTTC.

This clonotype occurred many times. A junction boundary mismatches the germline segment, possibly from a read error. V is TRBV13 and J is TRBJ1-1, with D possibly matching TRBD1 (5 bases). Germline values: CDR1 PRHDT, CDR2 FYEKMQ (reference sequence). The CDR3 spans 14 residues. This CDR3 is CASSLGDYESEAFF. The CDR3 bases are TGTGCCAGCAGCCTAGGGGACTACGAAAGTGAAGCTTTCTTT.

J is TRBJ2-5 and V is TRBV3-1; 7 bases align to TRBD2. The closer fit of TRBJ2-1 to the DNA end suggests the J call may be wrong. Germline CDR1 LGHDT, CDR2 YNNKEL (reference sequence). The CDR3 spans 16 residues. CDR3 in DNA: TGTGCCAGCAGCCCCCAAATGGGGGGGTCGCACAATGAGCAGTTCTTC. Protein sequence: CASSPQMGGSHNEQFF.

This sequence joins TRBV5-1 and TRBJ2-2; 11 positions agree with TRBD1. V shed 8 bases and J 4 bases; nucleotides not matched to a gene: 7. Germline CDR1 SGHRS, CDR2 YFSETQ. CDR3 length equals 15 residues. The CDR3 is CASTRGTGGTGELFF. CDR3 in DNA: TGCGCCAGTACTAGAGGGACAGGGGGCACCGGGGAGCTGTTTTTT.

This clonotype was seen a few times. The chain carries TRBV7-6 and TRBJ2-1, with TRBD2 identical over 10 bases. The CDR3 loop spans 16 amino acids. The ends lost 1 base at V and 5 bases at J; junction bases unmatched: 5. Germline V gene sequence: CDR1 SGHVS, CDR2 FNYEAQ. The CDR3 region is CASSLDPAGGHNEQFF. The DNA of the CDR3 is TGTGCCAGCAGCTTAGACCCAGCGGGGGGGCACAATGAGCAGTTCTTC.

About this clonotype itself: The CDR3 end shows no conserved phenylalanine or tryptophan, and so a read error is likely. V gene TRBV11-2 combines with J gene TRBJ1-5; D unresolved. V was pared by 5 bases and J by 0 bases, with 11 bases between. Germline V gene data show CDR1 as SGHAT and CDR2 as FQNNGV. The CDR3 totals 15 residues. The CDR3 region is CASSDGPYSNQPQHL. CDR3 bases: TGTGCCAGCAGCGACGGCCCCTATAGCAATCAGCCCCAGCATCTT.

The V call is TRBV7-6, the J call TRBJ2-5, with 9 bases lining up with TRBD2. The J call is in doubt because the DNA end fits TRBJ2-7 better. This CDR3 comprises 15 residues. Germline V gene sequence: CDR1 SGHVS, CDR2 FNYEAQ. For the CDR3, the DNA is TGTGCCAGCAGCTTCACTAGCGGGCCTACCTACGAGCAGTACTTC. Amino acids: CASSFTSGPTYEQYF.

J is TRBJ2-5 and V is TRBV11-2; D unclear. This CDR3 has 14 amino acids. Trimming took off 2 bases at V and 2 bases at J, with 9 bases between the two ends. Germline lookup yields CDR1 SGHAT and CDR2 FQNNGV. The CDR3 coding sequence is TGTGCCAGCAGCTTATGGGCCGGGCAAGAGACCCAGTACTTC. Translation: CASSLWAGQETQYF.

This rearrangement joins TRBV3-1 to TRBJ2-6, with TRBD2 identical over 12 bases. CDR3 length: 18 amino acids. The germline gives CDR1 LGHDT, CDR2 YNNKEL (reference sequence). V dropped 6 bases and J dropped 0; count of bases not matched to a gene: 6. The CDR3 protein is CASRVTSGGYSGANVLTF. CDR3 in DNA: TGTGCCAGCAGGGTAACTAGCGGGGGGTACTCTGGGGCCAACGTCCTGACTTTC.

This clonotype was seen only a few times. The chain recombines TRBV20-1 with TRBJ2-3; D remains unclear. The length of the CDR3 is 13 residues. Trimming shortened V by 1 base and J by 9 bases, and 14 bases separated the two germline ends. The germline gives CDR1 DFQATT, CDR2 SNEGSKA (reference sequence). The CDR3, as DNA: TGCAGTGCTAGAGTTCCGCTAGGCAGAACGCAGTATTTT. Its protein is CSARVPLGRTQYF.